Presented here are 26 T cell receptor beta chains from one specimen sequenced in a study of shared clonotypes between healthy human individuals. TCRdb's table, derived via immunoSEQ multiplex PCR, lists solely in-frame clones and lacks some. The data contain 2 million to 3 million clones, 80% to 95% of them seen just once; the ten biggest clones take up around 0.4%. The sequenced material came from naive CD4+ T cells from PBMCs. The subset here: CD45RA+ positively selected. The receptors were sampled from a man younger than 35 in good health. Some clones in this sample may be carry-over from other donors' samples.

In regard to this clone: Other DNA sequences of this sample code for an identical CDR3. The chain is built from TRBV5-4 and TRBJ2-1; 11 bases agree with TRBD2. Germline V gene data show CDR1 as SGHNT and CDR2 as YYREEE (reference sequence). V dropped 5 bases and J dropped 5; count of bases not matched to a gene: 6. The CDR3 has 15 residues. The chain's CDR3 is CASSSGTSGHNEQFF. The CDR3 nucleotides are TGTGCCAGCAGTTCCGGGACTAGCGGACACAATGAGCAGTTCTTC.

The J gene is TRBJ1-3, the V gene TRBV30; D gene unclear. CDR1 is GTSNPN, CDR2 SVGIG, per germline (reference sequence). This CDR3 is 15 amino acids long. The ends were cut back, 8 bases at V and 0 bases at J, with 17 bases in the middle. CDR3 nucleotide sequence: TGTGCCCTCGGTTGGGAGCCGTACTCTGGAAACACCATATATTTT. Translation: CALGWEPYSGNTIYF.

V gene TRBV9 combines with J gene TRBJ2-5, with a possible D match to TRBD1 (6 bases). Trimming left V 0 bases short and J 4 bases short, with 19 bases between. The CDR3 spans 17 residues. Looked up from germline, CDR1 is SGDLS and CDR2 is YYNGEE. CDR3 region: CASSVGLGLGGRETQYF. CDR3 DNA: TGTGCCAGCAGCGTAGGGCTAGGGTTAGGGGGTCGAGAGACCCAGTACTTC.

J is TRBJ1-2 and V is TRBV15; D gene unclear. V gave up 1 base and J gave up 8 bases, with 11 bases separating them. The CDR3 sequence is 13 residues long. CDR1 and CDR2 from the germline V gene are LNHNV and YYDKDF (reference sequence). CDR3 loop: CATSRGTHGGYTF. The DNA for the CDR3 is TGTGCCACCAGCAGAGGCACCCACGGGGGCTACACCTTC.

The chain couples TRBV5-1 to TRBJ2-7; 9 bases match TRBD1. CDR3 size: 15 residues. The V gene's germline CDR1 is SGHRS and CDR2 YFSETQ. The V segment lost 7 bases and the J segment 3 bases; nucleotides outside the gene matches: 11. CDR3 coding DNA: TGCGCCAGCCCTATAACCGGGACAGGGCACTACGAGCAGTACTTC. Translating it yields CASPITGTGHYEQYF. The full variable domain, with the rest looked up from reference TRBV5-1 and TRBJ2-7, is KAGVTQTPRYLIKTRGQQVTLSCSPISGHRSVSWYQQTPGQGLQFLFEYFSETQRNKGNFPGRFSGRQFSNSRSEMNVSTLELGDSALYLCASPITGTGHYEQYFGPGTRLTVT.

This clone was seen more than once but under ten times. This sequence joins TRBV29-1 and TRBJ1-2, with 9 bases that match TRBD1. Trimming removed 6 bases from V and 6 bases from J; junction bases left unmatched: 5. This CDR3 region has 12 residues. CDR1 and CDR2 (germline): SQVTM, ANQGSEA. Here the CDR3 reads CSVQQGANGYTF. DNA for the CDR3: TGCAGCGTGCAACAGGGGGCGAATGGCTACACCTTC.

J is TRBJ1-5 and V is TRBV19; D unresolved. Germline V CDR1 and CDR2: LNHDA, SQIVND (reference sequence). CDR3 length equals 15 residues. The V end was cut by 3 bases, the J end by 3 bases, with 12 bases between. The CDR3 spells CASSIVGTNNQPQHF. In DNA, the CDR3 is TGTGCCAGTAGTATCGTCGGCACCAACAATCAGCCCCAGCATTTT.

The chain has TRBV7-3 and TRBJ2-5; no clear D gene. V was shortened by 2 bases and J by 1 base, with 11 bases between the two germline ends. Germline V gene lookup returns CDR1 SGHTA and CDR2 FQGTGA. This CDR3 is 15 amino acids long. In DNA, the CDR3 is TGTGCCAGCAGCTTATGGGCTAGTCCCCAAGAGACCCAGTACTTC. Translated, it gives CASSLWASPQETQYF. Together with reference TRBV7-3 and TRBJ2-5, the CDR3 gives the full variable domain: GAGVSQTPSNKVTEKGKYVELRCDPISGHTALYWYRQSLGQGPEFLIYFQGTGAADDSGLPNDRFFAVRPEGSVSTLKIQRTERGDSAVYLCASSLWASPQETQYFGPGTRLLVL.

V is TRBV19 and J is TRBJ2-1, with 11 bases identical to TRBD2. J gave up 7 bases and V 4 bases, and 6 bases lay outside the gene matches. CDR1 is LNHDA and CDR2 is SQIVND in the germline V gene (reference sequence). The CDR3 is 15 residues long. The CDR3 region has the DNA TGTGCCAGTAGTAGGGGGACTAGCGGTAGAAATGAGCAGTTCTTC. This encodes CASSRGTSGRNEQFF.

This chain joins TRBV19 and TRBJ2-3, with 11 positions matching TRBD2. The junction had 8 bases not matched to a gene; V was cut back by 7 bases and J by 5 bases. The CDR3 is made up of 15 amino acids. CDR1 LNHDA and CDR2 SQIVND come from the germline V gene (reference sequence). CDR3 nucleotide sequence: TGTGCCAGTACCTTAGCGGGAGGGGAGCAAGATACGCAGTATTTT. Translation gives CASTLAGGEQDTQYF.

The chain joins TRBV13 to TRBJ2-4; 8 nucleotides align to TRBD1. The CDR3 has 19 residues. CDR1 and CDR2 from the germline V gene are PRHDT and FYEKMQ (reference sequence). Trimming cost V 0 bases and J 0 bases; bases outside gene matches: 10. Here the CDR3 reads CASSLGGPGGPIAKNIQYF. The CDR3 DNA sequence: TGTGCCAGCAGCTTAGGGGGGCCAGGGGGCCCCATAGCCAAAAACATTCAGTACTTC.

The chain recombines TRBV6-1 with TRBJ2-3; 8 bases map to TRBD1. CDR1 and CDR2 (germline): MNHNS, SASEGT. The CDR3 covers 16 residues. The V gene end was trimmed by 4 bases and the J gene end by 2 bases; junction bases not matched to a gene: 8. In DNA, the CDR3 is TGTGCCAGCAGTGGACAGGGGACCCGTTACACAGATACGCAGTATTTT. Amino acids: CASSGQGTRYTDTQYF.

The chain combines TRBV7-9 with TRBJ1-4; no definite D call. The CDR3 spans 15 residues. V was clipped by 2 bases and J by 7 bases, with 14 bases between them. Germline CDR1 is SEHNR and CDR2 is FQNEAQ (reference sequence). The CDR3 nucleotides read TGTGCCAGCAGCTTAAACCCGGGTTCTATTGAAAAACTGTTTTTT. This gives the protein CASSLNPGSIEKLFF.

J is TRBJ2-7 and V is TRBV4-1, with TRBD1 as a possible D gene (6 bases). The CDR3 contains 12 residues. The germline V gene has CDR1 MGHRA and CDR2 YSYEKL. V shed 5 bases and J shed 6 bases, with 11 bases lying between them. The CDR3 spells CASSKQGREQYF. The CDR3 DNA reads TGCGCCAGCAGCAAACAGGGCCGCGAGCAGTACTTC.

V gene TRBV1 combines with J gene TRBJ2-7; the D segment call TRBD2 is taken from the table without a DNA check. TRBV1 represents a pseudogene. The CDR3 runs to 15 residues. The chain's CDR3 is CTSSHSWRLFYEQYF. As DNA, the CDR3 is TGCACCAGCAGCCATAGTTGGCGGCTTTTTTACGAGCAGTACTTC.

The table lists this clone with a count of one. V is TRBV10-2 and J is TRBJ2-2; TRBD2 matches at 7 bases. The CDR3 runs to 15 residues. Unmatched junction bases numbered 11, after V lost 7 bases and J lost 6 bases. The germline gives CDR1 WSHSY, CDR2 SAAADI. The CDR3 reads CASKGGKVMSGELFF. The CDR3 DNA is TGCGCCAGCAAGGGAGGGAAGGTGATGTCCGGGGAGCTGTTTTTT.

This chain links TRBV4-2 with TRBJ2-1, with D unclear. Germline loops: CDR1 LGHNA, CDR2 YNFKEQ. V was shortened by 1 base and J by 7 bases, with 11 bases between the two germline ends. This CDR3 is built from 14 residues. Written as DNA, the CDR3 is TGTGCCAGCAGCCAAGGGTGGGGTGAGAATGAGCAGTTCTTC. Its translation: CASSQGWGENEQFF.

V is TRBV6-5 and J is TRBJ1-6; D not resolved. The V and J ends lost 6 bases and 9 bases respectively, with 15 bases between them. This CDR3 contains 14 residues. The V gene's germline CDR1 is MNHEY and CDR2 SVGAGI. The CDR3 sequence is CASSRPGQPSPLHF. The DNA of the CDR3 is TGTGCCAGCAGCCGCCCGGGCCAGCCTTCACCCCTCCACTTT.

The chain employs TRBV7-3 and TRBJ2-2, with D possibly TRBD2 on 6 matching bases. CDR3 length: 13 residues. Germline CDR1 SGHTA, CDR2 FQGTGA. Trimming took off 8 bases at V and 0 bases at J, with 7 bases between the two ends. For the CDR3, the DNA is TGTGCCAGCGGCGGGGCGAACACCGGGGAGCTGTTTTTT. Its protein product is CASGGANTGELFF.

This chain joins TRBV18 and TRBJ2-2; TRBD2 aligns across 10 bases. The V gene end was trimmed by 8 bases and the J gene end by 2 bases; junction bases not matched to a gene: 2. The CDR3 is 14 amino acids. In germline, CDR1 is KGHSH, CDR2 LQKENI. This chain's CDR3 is CASRTSGNTGELFF. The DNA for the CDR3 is TGTGCCAGCCGGACTAGCGGCAACACCGGGGAGCTGTTTTTT.

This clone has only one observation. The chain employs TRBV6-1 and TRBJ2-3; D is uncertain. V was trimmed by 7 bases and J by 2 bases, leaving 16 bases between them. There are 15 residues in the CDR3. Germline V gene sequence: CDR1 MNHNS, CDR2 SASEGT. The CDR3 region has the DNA TGTGCCAGCAATAGGGTCGCGGTCCCCACAGATACGCAGTATTTT. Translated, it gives CASNRVAVPTDTQYF.

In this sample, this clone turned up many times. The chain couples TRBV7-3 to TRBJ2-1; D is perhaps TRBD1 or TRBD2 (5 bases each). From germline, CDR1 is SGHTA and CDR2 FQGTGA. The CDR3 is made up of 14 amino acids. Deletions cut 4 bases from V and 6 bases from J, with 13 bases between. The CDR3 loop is CASSWGSRGNEQFF. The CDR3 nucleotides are TGTGCCAGCAGCTGGGGGTCAAGGGGCAATGAGCAGTTCTTC.

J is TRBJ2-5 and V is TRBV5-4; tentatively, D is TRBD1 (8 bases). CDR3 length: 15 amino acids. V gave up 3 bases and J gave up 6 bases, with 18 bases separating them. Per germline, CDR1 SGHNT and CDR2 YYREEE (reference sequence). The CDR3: CASSYRGGEWKTQYF. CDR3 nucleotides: TGTGCCAGCAGCTACAGGGGGGGAGAGTGGAAGACCCAGTACTTC.

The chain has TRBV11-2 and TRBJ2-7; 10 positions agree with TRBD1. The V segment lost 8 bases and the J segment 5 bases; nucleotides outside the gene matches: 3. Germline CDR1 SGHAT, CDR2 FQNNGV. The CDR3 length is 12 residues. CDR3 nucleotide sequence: TGTGCCAGCCGGACAGGGGGTGACGAGCAGTACTTC. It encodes CASRTGGDEQYF.

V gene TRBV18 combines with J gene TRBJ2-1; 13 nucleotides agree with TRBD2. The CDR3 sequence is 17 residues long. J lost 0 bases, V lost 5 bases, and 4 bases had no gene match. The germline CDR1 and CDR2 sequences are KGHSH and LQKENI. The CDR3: CASSSRTSGSSYNEQFF. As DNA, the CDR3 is TGTGCCAGCTCATCCAGGACTAGCGGGAGCTCCTACAATGAGCAGTTCTTC. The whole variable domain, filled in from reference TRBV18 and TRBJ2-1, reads NAGVMQNPRHLVRRRGQEARLRCSPMKGHSHVYWYRQLPEEGLKFMVYLQKENIIDESGMPKERFSAEFPKEGPSILRIQQVVRGDSAAYFCASSSRTSGSSYNEQFFGPGTRLTVL.

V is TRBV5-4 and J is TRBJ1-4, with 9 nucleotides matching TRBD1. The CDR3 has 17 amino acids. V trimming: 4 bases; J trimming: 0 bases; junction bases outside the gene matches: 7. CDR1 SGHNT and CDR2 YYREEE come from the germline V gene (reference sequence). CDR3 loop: CASSKQGAGATNEKLFF. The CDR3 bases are TGTGCCAGCAGCAAACAGGGGGCGGGTGCAACTAATGAAAAACTGTTTTTT.